This TCR beta chain comes out of a study of PD-1 blockade in classical Hodgkin lymphoma. Time point denoted: newly diagnosed, previously untreated cHL patient sample. CD4+ T cells were purified from thawed PBMCs by negative selection. Produced via immunoSEQ multiplex PCR; TCRdb's table is partial and in-frame only. In the table there are around 15,000 clones, over 80% of which are singletons. The CDR3 loop spans 12 amino acids. Germline CDR1 reads SGHVS; CDR2 reads FNYEAQ. Trimming took 3 bases from V and 5 from J, leaving 7 bases between them. The clonotype was recovered from a human donor with classical Hodgkin lymphoma. Sequenced: CD4+ T cells from blood. This rearrangement joins TRBV7-6 to TRBJ2-5; D gene unclear. The CDR3 reads CASSLARETQYF. In nucleotides, the CDR3 is TGTGCCAGCAGCTTGGCTAGGGAGACCCAGTACTTC.